Listed here are 16 T cell receptor beta chains from one sample, sequenced in a study of PD-L1 blockade in urothelial cancer. As for time point: pretreatment peripheral blood. Clones were sequenced by immunoSEQ multiplex PCR, and TCRdb holds only the in-frame ones, with some missing. The sample carries about 95,000 clones, around 87% recorded once. The sequences come from PBMCs, collected around atezolizumab (anti-PD-L1) treatment. The receptor set was obtained from a man aged 55 to 70 with urothelial cancer.

V gene TRBV6-6 combines with J gene TRBJ1-5, with D perhaps TRBD1 (6 bases). V gave up 5 bases and J gave up 6 bases, with 17 bases separating them. Germline V gene data show CDR1 as MNHNY and CDR2 as SVGAGI (reference sequence). This CDR3 contains 15 residues. Here the CDR3 reads CASSQIQGFGQPQHF. In DNA form, the CDR3 reads TGTGCCAGCAGTCAGATACAGGGATTCGGTCAGCCCCAGCATTTT.

The chain is built from TRBV28 and TRBJ1-5; maybe TRBD1 (5 bases). Germline lookup yields CDR1 MDHEN and CDR2 SYDVKM. V lost 5 bases and J 2 bases, leaving 13 bases between the germline ends. The CDR3 length is 15 residues. The CDR3 DNA is TGTGCCAGCAGTGGGGGGGTTTCTGGCAATCAGCCCCAGCATTTT. It translates to CASSGGVSGNQPQHF.

The chain employs TRBV27 and TRBJ2-7; 7 positions match TRBD1. Germline CDR1 is MNHEY and CDR2 is SMNVEV (reference sequence). The CDR3 covers 15 residues. Trimming cost V 6 bases and J 1 base; bases outside gene matches: 9. The CDR3 reads CASRTEGANSYEQYF. For the CDR3, the DNA is TGTGCCAGCAGGACTGAGGGGGCGAATTCCTACGAGCAGTACTTC.

CDR3 residues: CASSFSGTVNTGELFF. The CDR3 coding sequence is TGTGCCAGCAGCTTTTCCGGGACAGTGAACACCGGGGAGCTGTTTTTT. V usage is TRBV7-2 and J usage is TRBJ2-2, with 7 bases identical to TRBD1. The CDR3 extends over 16 amino acids. Germline values: CDR1 SGHTA, CDR2 FQGNSA. The V and J ends lost 3 bases and 1 base, in that order; junction bases with no gene match: 5.

This clone has a single count. This rearrangement joins TRBV28 to TRBJ2-7; 10 nucleotides line up with TRBD2. The CDR3 is made up of 18 amino acids. The trim removed 6 bases at V and 4 bases at J, leaving 18 bases unmatched. CDR1 MDHEN and CDR2 SYDVKM come from the germline V gene. The CDR3 loop is CASSPPGGRAGGSYEQYF. Here the CDR3 DNA reads TGTGCCAGCAGCCCCCCAGGAGGGAGAGCGGGGGGGTCTTACGAGCAGTACTTC.

This chain links TRBV5-4 with TRBJ1-2; a weak D match, TRBD1 (5 bases). Germline V gene data show CDR1 as SGHNT and CDR2 as YYREEE (reference sequence). The ends were cut back, 1 base at V and 6 bases at J, with 16 bases in the middle. CDR3 length equals 15 residues. CDR3 sequence (DNA): TGTGCCAGCAGCTTGAGGGCGCCGGCGGGGCATGGCTACACCTTC. Encoded protein: CASSLRAPAGHGYTF.

The chain combines TRBV11-3 with TRBJ1-1; tentative D call: TRBD1 (5 bases). The germline CDR1 and CDR2 sequences are SGHNT and YENEEA. The CDR3 is made up of 14 amino acids. Trimming took off 3 bases at V and 1 base at J, with 9 bases between the two ends. As DNA, the CDR3 is TGTGCCAGCAGCTTGGACCAGGGGAACACTGAAGCTTTCTTT. This codes for CASSLDQGNTEAFF.

This clone has a handful of counts. The rearrangement uses TRBV9 and TRBJ1-1; perhaps TRBD1 as D (5 bases). Trimming pared 4 bases from V and 1 base from J, leaving 11 bases between. The CDR3 has 14 residues. Germline V gene data show CDR1 as SGDLS and CDR2 as YYNGEE. CDR3 bases: TGTGCCAGCAGCCCACCAGGACAGAACACTGAAGCTTTCTTT. It encodes CASSPPGQNTEAFF. The full variable domain, completed using reference TRBV9 and TRBJ1-1, is DSGVTQTPKHLITATGQRVTLRCSPRSGDLSVYWYQQSLDQGLQFLIQYYNGEERAKGNILERFSAQQFPDLHSELNLSSLELGDSALYFCASSPPGQNTEAFFGQGTRLTVV.

The chain recombines TRBV7-2 with TRBJ2-2; TRBD2 agrees at 8 bases. Losses at the gene ends were 5 bases for V and 5 bases for J; bases not matched to a gene: 13. This CDR3 has 17 amino acids. Germline CDR1 reads SGHTA; CDR2 reads FQGNSA. CDR3 DNA: TGTGCCAGCAGCCCGTTCGGGCGGGGGGCGGGTACCGGGGAGCTGTTTTTT. This encodes CASSPFGRGAGTGELFF.

The CDR3 coding sequence is TGTGCCAGCACCTTGGCGGGGGTGAAGGACACTGAAGCTTTCTTT. Protein sequence: CASTLAGVKDTEAFF. The gene calls are TRBV6-6 and TRBJ1-1; TRBD1 might be the D (5 bases). Looked up from germline, CDR1 is MNHNY and CDR2 is SVGAGI (reference sequence). Deletions cut 7 bases from V and 3 bases from J, with 18 bases between. CDR3 length: 15 amino acids.

This rearrangement joins TRBV7-8 to TRBJ2-1; 8 bases are a match to TRBD2. The trim removed 5 bases at V and 0 bases at J, leaving 6 bases unmatched. Germline lookup yields CDR1 SGHVS and CDR2 FQNEAQ. The CDR3 covers 16 residues. The CDR3 loop reads CASSSRRGGSYNEQFF. The CDR3 coding sequence is TGTGCCAGCAGCAGCCGTCGGGGGGGCTCCTACAATGAGCAGTTCTTC.

V gene TRBV7-9 combines with J gene TRBJ1-2; D not certain. CDR1 is SEHNR, CDR2 FQNEAQ, per germline (reference sequence). V was cut by 1 base and J by 2 bases, with 11 bases left in between. This CDR3 contains 15 residues. CDR3 DNA: TGTGCCAGCAGCTTAGATATTCGGGGAAACTATGGCTACACCTTC. This encodes CASSLDIRGNYGYTF. The full variable domain, rest sourced from reference TRBV7-9 and TRBJ1-2, is DTGVSQNPRHKITKRGQNVTFRCDPISEHNRLYWYRQTLGQGPEFLTYFQNEAQLEKSRLLSDRFSAERPKGSFSTLEIQRTEQGDSAMYLCASSLDIRGNYGYTFGSGTRLTVV.

This clone was seen more than once but under ten times. This chain connects TRBV19 to TRBJ2-1; 10 bases are a match to TRBD2. Losses at the gene ends were 3 bases for V and 0 bases for J; bases not matched to a gene: 8. There are 18 residues in the CDR3. Germline CDR1 and CDR2: LNHDA and SQIVND (reference sequence). As DNA, the CDR3 is TGTGCCAGTAGTATTAGAACTAGCGGGGTGAGCTCCTACAATGAGCAGTTCTTC. Protein product: CASSIRTSGVSSYNEQFF.

The genes are TRBV7-9 and TRBJ1-2; D unclear. This CDR3 region has 14 residues. V was pared by 0 bases and J by 4 bases, with 9 bases between. Germline CDR1 SEHNR, CDR2 FQNEAQ (reference sequence). CDR3 sequence reads: CASSLAAGLYGYTF. The CDR3 DNA follows: TGTGCCAGCAGCTTAGCCGCAGGCCTCTATGGCTACACCTTC.

The chain recombines TRBV6-6 with TRBJ2-7, with 7 bases fitting TRBD1. CDR3 length: 13 amino acids. Germline trimming cut 5 bases from V and 3 bases from J; bases unmatched to any gene: 4. CDR1 MNHNY and CDR2 SVGAGI come from the germline V gene (reference sequence). As DNA, the CDR3 is TGTGCCAGCAGTCGACAGGGCAGCTACGAGCAGTACTTC. Translating it yields CASSRQGSYEQYF.

The chain employs TRBV7-3 and TRBJ1-6; a weak D match, TRBD1 (5 bases). With 2 bases removed from V and 8 bases from J, the gap between germline ends came to 10 bases. The germline gives CDR1 SGHTA, CDR2 FQGTGA. CDR3 length equals 14 residues. The CDR3 loop reads CASSLDGGDSPLHF. The CDR3 nucleotides read TGTGCCAGCAGCTTAGACGGGGGGGATTCACCCCTCCACTTT.